These 2 T cell receptor beta chains were all obtained from the same sample, sequenced in a study of T cells in Graves' hyperthyroidism and ophthalmopathy. Amplified TCR beta CDR3 regions derived from RNA transcripts. The study used the HTBI primer set for a first-round RT-PCR of the TCR CDR3. From the multiplex PCR reads, TCRdb called clonotypes with MiXCR, one entry per CDR3 protein. The data hold fewer than 350,000 distinct CDR3 sequences, with 15% to 20% observed a single time. The sequencing input was blood. Receptors originate from a woman aged 50 to 60 with Graves' hyperthyroidism.

There are a few counts of this clonotype. The chain carries TRBV5-1 and TRBJ1-2; D is uncertain. Trimming pared 0 bases from V and 3 bases from J, leaving 12 bases between. This CDR3 spans 15 amino acids. Germline CDR1 is SGHRS and CDR2 is YFSETQ. CDR3 nucleotide sequence: TGCGCCAGCAGCTTGGCCGGTGGGAGAGACTATGGCTACACCTTC. Its protein is CASSLAGGRDYGYTF.

This clonotype has just a few counts. A much larger clone sits a single nucleotide away, making a read error possible. The J gene is TRBJ2-3, the V gene TRBV7-2; D remains unclear. Trimming took 6 bases from V and 4 from J, leaving 17 bases between them. This CDR3 contains 15 residues. Per germline, CDR1 SGHTA and CDR2 FQGNSA. The CDR3 nucleotides read TGTGCCAGCAGACCTATCAGGAGAGGCGCAGATACGCAGTATTTT. Protein sequence: CASRPIRRGADTQYF.